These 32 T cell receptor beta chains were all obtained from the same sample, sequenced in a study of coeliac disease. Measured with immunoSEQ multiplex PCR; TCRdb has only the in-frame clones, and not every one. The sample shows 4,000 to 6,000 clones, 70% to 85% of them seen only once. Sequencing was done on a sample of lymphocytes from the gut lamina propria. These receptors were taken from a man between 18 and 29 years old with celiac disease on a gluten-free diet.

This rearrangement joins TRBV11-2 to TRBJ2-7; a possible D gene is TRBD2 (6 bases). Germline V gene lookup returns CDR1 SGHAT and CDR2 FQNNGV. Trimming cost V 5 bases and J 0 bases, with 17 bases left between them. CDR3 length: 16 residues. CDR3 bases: TGTGCCAGCAGCCTTACCGGGACTTCGAGCTCCTACGAGCAGTACTTC. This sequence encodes CASSLTGTSSSYEQYF.

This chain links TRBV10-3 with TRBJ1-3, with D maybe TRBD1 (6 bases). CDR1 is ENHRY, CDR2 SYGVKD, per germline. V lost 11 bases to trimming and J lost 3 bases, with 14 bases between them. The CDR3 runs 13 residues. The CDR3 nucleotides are TGTGCCTCAACAGGGTATGGTGGAAACACCATATATTTT. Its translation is CASTGYGGNTIYF.

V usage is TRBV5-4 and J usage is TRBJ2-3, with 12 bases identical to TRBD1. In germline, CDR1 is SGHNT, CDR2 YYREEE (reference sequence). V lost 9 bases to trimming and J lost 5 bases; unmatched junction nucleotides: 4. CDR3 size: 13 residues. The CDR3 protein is CANRDRGQDTQYF. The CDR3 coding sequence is TGTGCCAACCGGGACAGGGGGCAAGATACGCAGTATTTT.

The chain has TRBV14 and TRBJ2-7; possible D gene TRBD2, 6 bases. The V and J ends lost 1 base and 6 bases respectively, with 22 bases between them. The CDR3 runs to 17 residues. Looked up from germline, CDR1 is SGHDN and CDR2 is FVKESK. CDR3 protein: CASSQVGWGAGLSEQYF. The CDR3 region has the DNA TGTGCCAGCAGCCAAGTGGGGTGGGGCGCGGGACTTTCCGAGCAGTACTTC.

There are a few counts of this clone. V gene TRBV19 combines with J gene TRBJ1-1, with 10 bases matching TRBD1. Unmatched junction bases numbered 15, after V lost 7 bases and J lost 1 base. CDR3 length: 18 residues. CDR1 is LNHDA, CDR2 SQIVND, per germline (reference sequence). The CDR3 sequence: CASTKTPRQGAGNTEAFF. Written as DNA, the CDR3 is TGTGCCAGTACCAAGACGCCCCGACAGGGGGCAGGGAACACTGAAGCTTTCTTT.

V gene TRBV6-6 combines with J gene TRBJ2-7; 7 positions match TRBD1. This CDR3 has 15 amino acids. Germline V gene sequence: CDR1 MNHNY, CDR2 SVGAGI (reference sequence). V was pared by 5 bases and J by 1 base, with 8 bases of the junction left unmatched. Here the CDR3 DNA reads TGTGCCAGCAGTCCAAACAGGGGACCTTCCTACGAGCAGTACTTC. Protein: CASSPNRGPSYEQYF.

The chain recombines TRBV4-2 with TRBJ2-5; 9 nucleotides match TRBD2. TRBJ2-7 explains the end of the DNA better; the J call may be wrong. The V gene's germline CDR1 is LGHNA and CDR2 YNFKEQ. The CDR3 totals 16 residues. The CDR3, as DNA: TGTGCCAGCAGCCAAGAAGGTACTAGCGGGTGGTACGAGCAGTACTTC. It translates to CASSQEGTSGWYEQYF.

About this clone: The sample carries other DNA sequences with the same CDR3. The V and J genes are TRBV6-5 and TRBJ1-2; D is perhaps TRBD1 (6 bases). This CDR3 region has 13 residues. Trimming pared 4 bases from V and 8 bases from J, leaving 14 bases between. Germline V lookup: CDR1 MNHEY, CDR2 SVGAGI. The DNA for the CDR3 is TGTGCCAGCAGTTCTACGGGGCAGGGGGGCTACACCTTC. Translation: CASSSTGQGGYTF.

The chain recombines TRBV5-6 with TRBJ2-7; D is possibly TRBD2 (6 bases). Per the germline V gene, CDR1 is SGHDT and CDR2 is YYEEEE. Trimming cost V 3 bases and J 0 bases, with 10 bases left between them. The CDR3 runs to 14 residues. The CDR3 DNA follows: TGTGCCAGCAGCTATGGGGGGAACTCCTACGAGCAGTACTTC. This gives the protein CASSYGGNSYEQYF.

CDR3 loop: CASSLIAPPELSAQETQYF. The CDR3 DNA reads as TGTGCCAGCAGCTTAATCGCTCCACCTGAATTAAGCGCCCAAGAGACCCAGTACTTC. This chain joins TRBV7-4 and TRBJ2-5; D unresolved. The CDR3 runs to 19 residues. Germline CDR1 is SGHVT and CDR2 is SQSDAQ. V gave up 2 bases and J gave up 1 base, with 23 bases separating them.

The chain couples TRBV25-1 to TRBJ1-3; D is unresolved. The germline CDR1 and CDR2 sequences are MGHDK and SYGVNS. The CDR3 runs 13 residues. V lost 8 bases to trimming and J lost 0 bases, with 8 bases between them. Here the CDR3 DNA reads TGTGCCAGCGGACGGGGCTCTGGAAACACCATATATTTT. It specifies CASGRGSGNTIYF. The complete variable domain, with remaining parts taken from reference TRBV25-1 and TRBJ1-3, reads EADIYQTPRYLVIGTGKKITLECSQTMGHDKMYWYQQDPGMELHLIHYSYGVNSTEKGDLSSESTVSRIRTEHFPLTLESARPSHTSQYLCASGRGSGNTIYFGEGSWLTVV.

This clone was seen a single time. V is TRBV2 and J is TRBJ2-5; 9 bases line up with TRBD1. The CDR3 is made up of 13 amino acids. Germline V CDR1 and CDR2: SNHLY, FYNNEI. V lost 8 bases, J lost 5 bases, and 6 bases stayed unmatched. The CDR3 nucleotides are TGTGCCAGCGGCCGGGACAGGGCGGAGACCCAGTACTTC. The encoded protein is CASGRDRAETQYF.

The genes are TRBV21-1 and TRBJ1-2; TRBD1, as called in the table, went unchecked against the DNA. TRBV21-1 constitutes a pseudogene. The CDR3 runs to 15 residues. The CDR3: CASSRRTGRVYGYTF. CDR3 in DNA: TGTGCCAGCAGCAGAAGGACAGGGAGGGTCTATGGCTACACCTTC.

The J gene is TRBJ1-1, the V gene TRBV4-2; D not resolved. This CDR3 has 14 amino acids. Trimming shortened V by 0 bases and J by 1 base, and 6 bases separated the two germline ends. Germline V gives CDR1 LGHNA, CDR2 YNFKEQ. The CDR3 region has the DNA TGTGCCAGCAGCCAAGAAAGAGGGAACACTGAAGCTTTCTTT. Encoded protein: CASSQERGNTEAFF.

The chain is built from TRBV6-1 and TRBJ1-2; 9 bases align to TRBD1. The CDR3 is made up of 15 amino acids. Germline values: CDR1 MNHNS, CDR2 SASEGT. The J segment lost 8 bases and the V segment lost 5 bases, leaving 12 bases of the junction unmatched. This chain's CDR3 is CASSPIITGGLGYTF. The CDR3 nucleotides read TGTGCCAGCAGTCCTATTATAACAGGGGGCTTAGGCTACACCTTC.

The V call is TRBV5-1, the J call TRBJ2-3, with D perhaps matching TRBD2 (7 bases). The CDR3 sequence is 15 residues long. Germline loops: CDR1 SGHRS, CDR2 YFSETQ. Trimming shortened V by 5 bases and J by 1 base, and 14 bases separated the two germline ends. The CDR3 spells CASREGGQGTDTQYF. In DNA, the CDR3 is TGCGCCAGCAGAGAGGGGGGGCAAGGCACAGATACGCAGTATTTT. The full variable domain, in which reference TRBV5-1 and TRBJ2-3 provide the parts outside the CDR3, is KAGVTQTPRYLIKTRGQQVTLSCSPISGHRSVSWYQQTPGQGLQFLFEYFSETQRNKGNFPGRFSGRQFSNSRSEMNVSTLELGDSALYLCASREGGQGTDTQYFGPGTRLTVL.

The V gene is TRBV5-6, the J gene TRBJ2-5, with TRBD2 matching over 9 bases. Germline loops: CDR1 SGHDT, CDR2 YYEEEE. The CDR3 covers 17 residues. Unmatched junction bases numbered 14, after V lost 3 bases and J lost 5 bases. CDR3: CASSWRLGSGGGETQYF. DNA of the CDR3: TGTGCCAGCAGCTGGAGGTTGGGTAGCGGGGGAGGTGAGACCCAGTACTTC.

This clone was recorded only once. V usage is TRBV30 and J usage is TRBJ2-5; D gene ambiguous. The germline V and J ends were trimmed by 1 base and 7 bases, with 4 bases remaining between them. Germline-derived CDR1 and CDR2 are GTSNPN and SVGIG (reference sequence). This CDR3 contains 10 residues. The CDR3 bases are TGTGCCTGGAGTGCGGGGACCCAGTACTTC. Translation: CAWSAGTQYF.

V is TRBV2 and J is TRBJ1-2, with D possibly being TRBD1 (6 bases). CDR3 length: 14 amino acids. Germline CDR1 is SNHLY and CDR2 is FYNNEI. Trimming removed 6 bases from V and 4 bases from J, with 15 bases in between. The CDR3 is CASSTEQGSYGYTF. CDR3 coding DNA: TGTGCCAGCAGCACGGAACAGGGATCCTATGGCTACACCTTC. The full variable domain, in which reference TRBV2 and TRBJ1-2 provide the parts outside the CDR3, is EPEVTQTPSHQVTQMGQEVILRCVPISNHLYFYWYRQILGQKVEFLVSFYNNEISEKSEIFDDQFSVERPDGSNFTLKIRSTKLEDSAMYFCASSTEQGSYGYTFGSGTRLTVV.

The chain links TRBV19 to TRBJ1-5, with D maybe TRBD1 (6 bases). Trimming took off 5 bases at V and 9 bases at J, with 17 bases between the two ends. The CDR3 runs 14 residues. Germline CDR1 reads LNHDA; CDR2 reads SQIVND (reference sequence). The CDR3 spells CASSVMPQGRPQHF. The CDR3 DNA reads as TGTGCCAGTAGTGTAATGCCCCAGGGGCGGCCCCAGCATTTT. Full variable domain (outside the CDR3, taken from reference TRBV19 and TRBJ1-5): DGGITQSPKYLFRKEGQNVTLSCEQNLNHDAMYWYRQDPGQGLRLIYYSQIVNDFQKGDIAEGYSVSREKKESFPLTVTSAQKNPTAFYLCASSVMPQGRPQHFGDGTRLSIL.

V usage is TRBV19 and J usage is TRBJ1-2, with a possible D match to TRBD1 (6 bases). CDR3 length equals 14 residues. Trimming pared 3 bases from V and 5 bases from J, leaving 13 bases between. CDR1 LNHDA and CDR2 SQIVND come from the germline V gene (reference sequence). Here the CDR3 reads CASSMSGATYGYTF. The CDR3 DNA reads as TGTGCCAGTAGTATGTCAGGGGCGACATATGGCTACACCTTC.

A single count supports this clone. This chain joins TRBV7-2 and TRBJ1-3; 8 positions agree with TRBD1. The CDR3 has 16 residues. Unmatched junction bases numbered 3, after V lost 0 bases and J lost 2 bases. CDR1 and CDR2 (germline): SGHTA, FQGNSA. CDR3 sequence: CASSLASDRAGNTIYF. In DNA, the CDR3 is TGTGCCAGCAGCTTAGCATCGGACAGGGCTGGAAACACCATATATTTT.

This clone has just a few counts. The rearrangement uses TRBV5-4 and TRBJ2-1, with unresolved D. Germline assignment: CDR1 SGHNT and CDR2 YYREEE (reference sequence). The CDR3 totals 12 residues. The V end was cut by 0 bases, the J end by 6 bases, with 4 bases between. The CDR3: CASSLGSNEQFF. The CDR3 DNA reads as TGTGCCAGCAGCTTGGGGAGCAATGAGCAGTTCTTC.

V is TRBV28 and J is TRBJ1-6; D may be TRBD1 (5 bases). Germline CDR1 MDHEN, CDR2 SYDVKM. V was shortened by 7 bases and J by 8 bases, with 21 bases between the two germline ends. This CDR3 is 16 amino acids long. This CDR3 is CASTIMVGTGDSPLHF. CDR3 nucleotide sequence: TGTGCCAGCACCATCATGGTGGGAACGGGGGATTCACCCCTCCACTTT.

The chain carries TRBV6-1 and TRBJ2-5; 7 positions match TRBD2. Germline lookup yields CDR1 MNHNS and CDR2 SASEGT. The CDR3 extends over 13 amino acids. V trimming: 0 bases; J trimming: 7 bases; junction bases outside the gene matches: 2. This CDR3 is CASSEAREVTQYF. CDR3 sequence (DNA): TGTGCCAGCAGTGAAGCTCGGGAGGTGACCCAGTACTTC.

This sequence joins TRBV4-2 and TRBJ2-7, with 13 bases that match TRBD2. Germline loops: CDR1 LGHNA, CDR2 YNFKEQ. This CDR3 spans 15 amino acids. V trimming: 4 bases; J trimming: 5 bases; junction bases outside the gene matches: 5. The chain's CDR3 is CASSLLAGGLDEQYF. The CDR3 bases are TGTGCCAGCAGCCTACTAGCGGGGGGGCTCGACGAGCAGTACTTC.

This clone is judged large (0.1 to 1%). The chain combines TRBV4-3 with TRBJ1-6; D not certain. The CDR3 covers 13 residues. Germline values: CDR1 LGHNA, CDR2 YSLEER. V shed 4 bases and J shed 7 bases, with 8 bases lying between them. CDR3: CASSRRLNSPLHF. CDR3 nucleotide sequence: TGCGCCAGCAGCCGTCGACTGAATTCACCCCTCCACTTT.

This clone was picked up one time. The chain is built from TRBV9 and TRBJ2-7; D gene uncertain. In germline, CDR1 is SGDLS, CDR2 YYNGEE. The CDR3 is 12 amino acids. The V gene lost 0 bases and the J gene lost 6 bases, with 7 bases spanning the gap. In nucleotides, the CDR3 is TGTGCCAGCAGCGTAGCCGGGTCCGAGCAGTACTTC. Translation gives CASSVAGSEQYF.

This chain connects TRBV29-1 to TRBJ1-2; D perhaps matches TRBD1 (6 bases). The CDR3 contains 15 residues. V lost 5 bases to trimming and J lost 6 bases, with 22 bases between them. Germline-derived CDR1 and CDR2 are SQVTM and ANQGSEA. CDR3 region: CSVRSGGASTHGYTF. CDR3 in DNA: TGCAGCGTTAGAAGTGGGGGCGCATCTACCCATGGCTACACCTTC.

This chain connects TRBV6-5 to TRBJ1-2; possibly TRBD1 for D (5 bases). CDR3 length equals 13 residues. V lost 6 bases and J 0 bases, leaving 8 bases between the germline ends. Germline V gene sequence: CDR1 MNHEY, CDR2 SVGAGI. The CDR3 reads CASSRQTNYGYTF. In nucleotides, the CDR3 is TGTGCCAGCAGCCGACAGACTAACTATGGCTACACCTTC.

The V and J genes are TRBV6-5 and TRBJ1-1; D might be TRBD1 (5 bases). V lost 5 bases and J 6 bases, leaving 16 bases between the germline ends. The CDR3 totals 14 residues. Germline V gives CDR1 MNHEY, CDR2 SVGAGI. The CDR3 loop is CASSLLNQGAEAFF. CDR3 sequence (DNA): TGTGCCAGCAGTCTACTTAACCAGGGCGCTGAAGCTTTCTTT.

The CDR3 is CASSLAWGGAGRTEAFF. The CDR3 DNA sequence: TGCGCCAGCAGCTTGGCATGGGGGGGGGCAGGCCGTACCGAAGCTTTCTTT. The chain combines TRBV5-1 with TRBJ1-1, with TRBD1 as a possible D gene (6 bases). The CDR3 is 17 amino acids. Germline CDR1 reads SGHRS; CDR2 reads YFSETQ. V shed 0 bases and J shed 8 bases, with 23 bases lying between them.